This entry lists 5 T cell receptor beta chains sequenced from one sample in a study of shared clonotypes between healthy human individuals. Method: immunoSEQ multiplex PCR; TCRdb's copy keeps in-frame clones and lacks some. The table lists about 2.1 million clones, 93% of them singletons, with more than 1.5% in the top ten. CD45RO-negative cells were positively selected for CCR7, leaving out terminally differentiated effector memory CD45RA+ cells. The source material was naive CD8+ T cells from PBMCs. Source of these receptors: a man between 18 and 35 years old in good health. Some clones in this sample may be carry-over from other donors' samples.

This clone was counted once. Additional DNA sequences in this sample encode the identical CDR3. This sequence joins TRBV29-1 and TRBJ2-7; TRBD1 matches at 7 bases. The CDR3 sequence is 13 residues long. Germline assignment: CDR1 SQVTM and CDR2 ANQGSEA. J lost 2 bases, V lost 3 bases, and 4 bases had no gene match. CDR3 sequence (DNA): TGCAGCGTTGAGGCAGGGGGAGCCTACGAGCAGTACTTC. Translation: CSVEAGGAYEQYF.

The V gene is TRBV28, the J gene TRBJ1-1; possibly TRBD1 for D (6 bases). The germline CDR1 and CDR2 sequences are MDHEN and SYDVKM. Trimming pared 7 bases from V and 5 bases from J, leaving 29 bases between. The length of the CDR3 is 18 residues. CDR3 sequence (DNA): TGTGCCAGCAACCCCATGCTACTCGAGAGGGGGTATGAAACTGAAGCTTTCTTT. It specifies CASNPMLLERGYETEAFF.

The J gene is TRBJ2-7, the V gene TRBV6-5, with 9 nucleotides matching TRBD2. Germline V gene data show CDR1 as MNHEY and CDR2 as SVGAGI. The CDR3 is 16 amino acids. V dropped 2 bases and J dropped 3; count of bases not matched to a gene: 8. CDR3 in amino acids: CASSYAGGIRFYEQYF. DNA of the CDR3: TGTGCCAGCAGTTACGCGGGGGGGATAAGGTTCTACGAGCAGTACTTC.

CDR3 coding DNA: TGTGCCAGCCGGGACGGACCTGGAAACACCATATATTTT. This gives the protein CASRDGPGNTIYF. The chain links TRBV27 to TRBJ1-3; a possible D gene is TRBD1 (5 bases). Trimming cost V 8 bases and J 2 bases, with 10 bases left between them. The CDR3 loop spans 13 amino acids. From germline, CDR1 is MNHEY and CDR2 SMNVEV (reference sequence).

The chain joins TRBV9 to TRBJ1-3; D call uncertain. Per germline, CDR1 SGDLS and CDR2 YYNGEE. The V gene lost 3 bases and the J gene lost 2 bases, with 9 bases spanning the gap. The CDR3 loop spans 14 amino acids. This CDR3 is CASSDDLTGNTIYF. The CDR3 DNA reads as TGTGCCAGCAGCGACGACTTGACTGGAAACACCATATATTTT.